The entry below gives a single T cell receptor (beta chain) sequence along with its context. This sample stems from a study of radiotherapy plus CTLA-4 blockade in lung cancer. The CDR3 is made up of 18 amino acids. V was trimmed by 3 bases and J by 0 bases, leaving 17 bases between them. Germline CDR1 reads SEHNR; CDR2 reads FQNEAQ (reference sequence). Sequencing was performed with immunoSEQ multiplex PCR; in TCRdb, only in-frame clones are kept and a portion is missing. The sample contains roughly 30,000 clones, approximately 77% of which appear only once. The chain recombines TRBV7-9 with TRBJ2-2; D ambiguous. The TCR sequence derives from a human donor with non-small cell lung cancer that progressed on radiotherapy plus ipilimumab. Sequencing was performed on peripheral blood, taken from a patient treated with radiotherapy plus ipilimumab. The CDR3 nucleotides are TGTGCCAGCAGCTTCCCAATTGTGTACGCCCCGAACACCGGGGAGCTGTTTTTT. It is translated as CASSFPIVYAPNTGELFF. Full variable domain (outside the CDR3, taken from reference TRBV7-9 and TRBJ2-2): DTGVSQNPRHKITKRGQNVTFRCDPISEHNRLYWYRQTLGQGPEFLTYFQNEAQLEKSRLLSDRFSAERPKGSFSTLEIQRTEQGDSAMYLCASSFPIVYAPNTGELFFGEGSRLTVL.